The 20 T cell receptor beta chains presented below share a single source sample, sequenced in a study of shared clonotypes between healthy human individuals. The method was immunoSEQ multiplex PCR; TCRdb's version includes in-frame clones alone and lacks a portion of them. The sample contains approximately 940,000 clones, approximately 80% of which appear only once. The specimen sequenced was memory CD4+ T cells sorted from blood. The subset: CD45RA-negative fraction. The receptors stem from a man aged 18-30 years in good health.

A remark on this clone: This specimen includes other DNA sequences encoding the same CDR3. The chain couples TRBV30 to TRBJ1-1, with D uncertain. Germline V lookup: CDR1 GTSNPN, CDR2 SVGIG (reference sequence). This CDR3 has 11 amino acids. Trimming took 3 bases from V and 7 from J, leaving 9 bases between them. This CDR3 is CAWRGRDEAFF. CDR3 nucleotides: TGTGCCTGGAGGGGGAGGGATGAAGCTTTCTTT.

J is TRBJ2-1 and V is TRBV5-1, with no clear D. The CDR3 is 13 residues long. CDR1 and CDR2 from the germline V gene are SGHRS and YFSETQ. The ends were cut back, 1 base at V and 3 bases at J, with 5 bases in the middle. CDR3 protein: CASSLPVYNEQFF. Written as DNA, the CDR3 is TGCGCCAGCAGCTTGCCAGTCTACAATGAGCAGTTCTTC.

This chain uses TRBV25-1 with TRBJ2-1; tentative D call: TRBD1 (5 bases). Germline V gives CDR1 MGHDK, CDR2 SYGVNS. Trimming removed 2 bases from V and 10 bases from J, with 9 bases in between. The CDR3 is 12 amino acids. CDR3 sequence: CASSEPQGEQFF. The DNA for the CDR3 is TGTGCCAGCAGTGAACCCCAGGGCGAGCAGTTCTTC.

The chain is built from TRBV28 and TRBJ1-2; a possible D gene is TRBD1 (6 bases). The germline V gene encodes CDR1 MDHEN and CDR2 SYDVKM. CDR3 size: 13 residues. Trimming took 10 bases from V and 6 from J, leaving 18 bases between them. The CDR3 protein is CATTGGGFNGYTF. The CDR3 DNA sequence: TGTGCCACCACCGGTGGGGGCTTCAATGGCTACACCTTC.

The chain joins TRBV10-3 to TRBJ1-3; D unclear. The CDR3 has 14 amino acids. Per the germline V gene, CDR1 is ENHRY and CDR2 is SYGVKD. Deletions cut 9 bases from V and 4 bases from J, with 16 bases between. CDR3 in amino acids: CAIDSGGSGNTIYF. The CDR3 region has the DNA TGTGCCATTGATTCTGGCGGGTCCGGAAACACCATATATTTT.

The V call is TRBV6-6, the J call TRBJ1-5; 7 bases match TRBD1. This CDR3 region has 15 residues. V was clipped by 2 bases and J by 2 bases; unmatched bases: 3. CDR1 and CDR2 from the germline V gene are MNHNY and SVGAGI (reference sequence). The CDR3 coding sequence is TGTGCCAGCAGTTACCAGGGGGAGGGCAATCAGCCCCAGCATTTT. Translated, it gives CASSYQGEGNQPQHF.

This chain connects TRBV7-9 to TRBJ2-7, with 10 bases identical to TRBD2. The CDR3 runs to 16 residues. Germline loops: CDR1 SEHNR, CDR2 FQNEAQ (reference sequence). J gave up 3 bases and V 2 bases, and 7 bases lay outside the gene matches. Here the CDR3 DNA reads TGTGCCAGCAGCTTAACTAGCGGGATGGGGGTCTACGAGCAGTACTTC. Protein product: CASSLTSGMGVYEQYF.

This clone was found a few times. V gene TRBV19 combines with J gene TRBJ1-1; weak D call: TRBD1 (5 bases). This CDR3 region has 14 residues. Trimming pared 7 bases from V and 0 bases from J, leaving 12 bases between. From germline, CDR1 is LNHDA and CDR2 SQIVND (reference sequence). The CDR3, as DNA: TGTGCCAGTACCACAGGACGGCTGAACACTGAAGCTTTCTTT. Its protein product is CASTTGRLNTEAFF.

The gene calls are TRBV7-2 and TRBJ2-1, with 10 bases matching TRBD2. Germline V gives CDR1 SGHTA, CDR2 FQGNSA. V lost 5 bases and J lost 3; bases outside the gene matches: 7. There are 16 residues in the CDR3. The DNA for the CDR3 is TGTGCCAGCAGCCGAATTAGCGGGGGGAACTACAATGAGCAGTTCTTC. Translation gives CASSRISGGNYNEQFF.

The chain uses TRBV6-5 and TRBJ1-5, with D unresolved. V lost 5 bases to trimming and J lost 0 bases, with 5 bases between them. The germline V gene has CDR1 MNHEY and CDR2 SVGAGI. The CDR3 is 13 amino acids. The CDR3 nucleotides are TGTGCCAGCAGTAGAGTTAGCAATCAGCCCCAGCATTTT. This encodes CASSRVSNQPQHF.

In the case of this clone: Different DNA sequences within this sample yield the same CDR3. V and J are TRBV2 and TRBJ1-3, with TRBD1 as a possible D gene (6 bases). Germline V gene sequence: CDR1 SNHLY, CDR2 FYNNEI. This CDR3 has 14 residues. Deletions cut 4 bases from V and 1 base from J, with 8 bases between. CDR3 region: CASSAGTSGNTIYF. The CDR3 DNA is TGTGCCAGCAGTGCTGGGACATCTGGAAACACCATATATTTT.

V usage is TRBV27 and J usage is TRBJ2-3, with D unclear. This CDR3 region has 21 residues. V gave up 5 bases and J gave up 3 bases, with 33 bases separating them. Germline V gene sequence: CDR1 MNHEY, CDR2 SMNVEV (reference sequence). Written as DNA, the CDR3 is TGTGCCAGCAGTCTTTCCAACGACGACAACCTGGGGTGGGAACGGACAGATACGCAGTATTTT. This sequence encodes CASSLSNDDNLGWERTDTQYF.

The chain carries TRBV19 and TRBJ2-1; weak D call: TRBD2 (6 bases). Looked up from germline, CDR1 is LNHDA and CDR2 is SQIVND (reference sequence). Between the trimmed V and J ends, which lost 1 base and 2 bases, there was a span of 9 bases. The CDR3 loop spans 15 amino acids. Here the CDR3 DNA reads TGTGCCAGTAGTATAGTTGCGGGGCCCTACAATGAGCAGTTCTTC. This codes for CASSIVAGPYNEQFF.

The gene calls are TRBV7-2 and TRBJ2-7, with 10 bases identical to TRBD2. This CDR3 spans 16 amino acids. CDR1 is SGHTA and CDR2 is FQGNSA in the germline V gene. With 5 bases clipped from V and 1 base from J, the junction kept 8 bases outside the gene matches. CDR3 sequence reads: CASSPRASGGSYEQYF. The DNA of the CDR3 is TGTGCCAGCAGCCCCAGAGCTAGCGGGGGTTCCTACGAGCAGTACTTC.

This clone came up many times. This chain connects TRBV2 to TRBJ1-2, with D possibly TRBD1 on 5 matching bases. V lost 8 bases, J lost 3 bases, and 13 bases lay in between. Germline CDR1 and CDR2: SNHLY and FYNNEI. The CDR3 contains 13 residues. CDR3 sequence (DNA): TGTGCCAGCCCTGAGCGGGGGGACTATGGCTACACCTTC. Its protein product is CASPERGDYGYTF.

The chain is built from TRBV28 and TRBJ1-6; D uncertain. The V and J ends lost 5 bases and 9 bases respectively, with 8 bases between them. The germline gives CDR1 MDHEN, CDR2 SYDVKM. The CDR3 length is 12 residues. The CDR3 loop is CASSQTTSPLHF. The CDR3 region has the DNA TGTGCCAGCAGTCAGACGACTTCACCCCTCCACTTT.

The rearrangement joins TRBV2 to TRBJ2-7; D is possibly TRBD2 (5 bases). Germline assignment: CDR1 SNHLY and CDR2 FYNNEI. This CDR3 region has 12 residues. Trimming removed 7 bases at V and 2 bases at J, with 9 bases between. CDR3 residues: CASKGAAYEQYF. DNA of the CDR3: TGTGCCAGCAAAGGAGCGGCCTACGAGCAGTACTTC.

Only one count was recorded for this clone. The CDR3 nucleotides read TGCGCCAGCAGCCAGGAGACACTAGCGGGAGGGCCCAATGAGCAGTTCTTC. Translation: CASSQETLAGGPNEQFF. The chain combines TRBV4-1 with TRBJ2-1; 13 bases map to TRBD2. This CDR3 is built from 17 residues. CDR1 is MGHRA, CDR2 YSYEKL, per germline. The ends lost 3 bases at V and 6 bases at J; junction bases unmatched: 8.

The chain couples TRBV5-4 to TRBJ1-6; TRBD1 aligns across 8 bases. J gave up 5 bases and V 1 base, and 2 bases lay outside the gene matches. This CDR3 is 15 amino acids long. Germline V gene sequence: CDR1 SGHNT, CDR2 YYREEE (reference sequence). For the CDR3, the DNA is TGTGCCAGCAGCTTGCGGACAGGGAATAATTCACCCCTCCACTTT. As protein: CASSLRTGNNSPLHF.

The chain joins TRBV29-1 to TRBJ2-2; no clear D gene. This CDR3 is 13 amino acids long. V lost 3 bases, J lost 1 base, and 6 bases lay in between. Germline V gene lookup returns CDR1 SQVTM and CDR2 ANQGSEA. The CDR3 sequence is CSVDLGNTGELFF. The CDR3 region has the DNA TGCAGCGTTGACTTAGGGAACACCGGGGAGCTGTTTTTT.